This TCR beta chain stems from a study of T cells in narcolepsy. With 5 bases clipped from V and 4 bases from J, the junction kept 9 bases outside the gene matches. This CDR3 is built from 16 residues. Germline V gene lookup returns CDR1 SEHNR and CDR2 FQNEAQ (reference sequence). Of note for this clone: No antigen is known for it.

Overall study results and limits: Same-patient CSF and blood CD4+ T cell clonotypes included HCRT-specific and TRIB2-specific autoreactive ones.

The protocol was immunoSEQ multiplex PCR, while the TCRdb copy is restricted to in-frame clones and leaves out a portion. The sample contains fewer than 35,000 clones, roughly 80% of which appear only once. Sequencing input: CD45RA- memory CD4+ T cells from PBMCs. This TCR was sampled from a human donor with narcolepsy. The chain couples TRBV7-9 to TRBJ2-2; 8 nucleotides align to TRBD1. CDR3 residues: CASSQSPDRATGELFF. CDR3 sequence (DNA): TGTGCCAGCAGCCAATCACCGGACAGGGCCACCGGGGAGCTGTTTTTT.